This TCR beta chain was captured by sequencing in a study of T cells in Graves' hyperthyroidism and ophthalmopathy. Study results and caveats: Ophthalmopathy onset followed model prediction by a median about 6.9 months. Within blood appeared most thyroid clonotypes that had expanded above 0.001.

Germline assignment: CDR1 MNHEY and CDR2 SMNVEV (reference sequence). The CDR3 has 16 amino acids. V dropped 2 bases and J dropped 3; count of bases not matched to a gene: 7. This clonotype was seen many times. Its antigen is as yet unknown. The diagnoses drew upon clinical symptoms, serum thyroxine and TRAb, thyroid ultrasound and orbital computed tomography. Source material for PBMCs was more than 7.5 ml fresh peripheral blood. Authors of the study amplified TCR beta CDR3 regions from RNA transcripts. HTBI primers were used for first-round RT-PCR of the TCR CDR3. TCRdb re-derived calls from the multiplex PCR reads in MiXCR, one entry per CDR3 protein. Here the sample spans approximately 270,000 distinct CDR3 sequences, about 15% being singletons.

The chain uses TRBV27 and TRBJ2-7, with 10 bases fitting TRBD1. This receptor was obtained from a woman aged 35 to 49 with Graves' hyperthyroidism that later progressed to Graves' ophthalmopathy. The sequencing input was blood. The CDR3 DNA is TGTGCCAGCAGTTTACTCCCGGGACAGGGGTTCTACGAGCAGTACTTC. It encodes CASSLLPGQGFYEQYF.